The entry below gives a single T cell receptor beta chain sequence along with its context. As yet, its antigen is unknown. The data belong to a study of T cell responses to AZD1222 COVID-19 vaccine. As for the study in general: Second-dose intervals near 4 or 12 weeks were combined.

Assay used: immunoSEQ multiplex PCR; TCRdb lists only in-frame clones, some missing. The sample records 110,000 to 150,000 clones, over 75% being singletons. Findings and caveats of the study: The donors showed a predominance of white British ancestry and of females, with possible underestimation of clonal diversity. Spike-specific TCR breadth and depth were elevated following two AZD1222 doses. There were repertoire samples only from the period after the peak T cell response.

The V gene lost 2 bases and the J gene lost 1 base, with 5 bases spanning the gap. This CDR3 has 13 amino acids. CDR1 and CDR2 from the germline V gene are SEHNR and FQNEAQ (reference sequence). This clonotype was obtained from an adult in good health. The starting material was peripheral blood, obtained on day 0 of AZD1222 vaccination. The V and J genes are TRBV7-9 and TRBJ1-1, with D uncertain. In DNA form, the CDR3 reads TGTGCCAGCAGCTTATCTAGGAACACTGAAGCTTTCTTT. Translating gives CASSLSRNTEAFF.